What follows are 30 T cell receptor beta chains derived from one specimen sequenced in a study of cytomegalovirus exposure and HLA in healthy donors. PCR primers comprised 60 Vbeta and 13 Jbeta primers. Some clones are missing from TCRdb's copy, which holds only in-frame ones; the method was immunoSEQ multiplex PCR. The sample has around 67,000 clones, around 79% seen once. Material: PBMCs. Receptors originate from a woman between 25 and 40 years old in good health and CMV-seropositive.

This clone has a handful of counts. The rearrangement joins TRBV27 to TRBJ1-1, with D unclear. This CDR3 comprises 15 residues. Trimming took off 3 bases at V and 0 bases at J, with 11 bases between the two ends. Germline CDR1 is MNHEY and CDR2 is SMNVEV (reference sequence). The CDR3 protein is CASSFLASLNTEAFF. CDR3 coding DNA: TGTGCCAGCAGTTTTTTAGCCAGCCTGAACACTGAAGCTTTCTTT.

This clone was found a few times. The chain joins TRBV10-1 to TRBJ2-2; 7 bases agree with TRBD2. The CDR3 extends over 14 amino acids. V was pared by 2 bases and J by 7 bases, with 4 bases of the junction left unmatched. Germline values: CDR1 WNHNN, CDR2 SYGVQD (reference sequence). Here the CDR3 DNA reads TGCGCCAGCAGTGAGCAGTCGGGAGGCGGGGAGCTGTTTTTT. Its protein product is CASSEQSGGGELFF.

This clone appeared a few times. The chain joins TRBV25-1 to TRBJ2-7, with D tentatively TRBD1 (6 bases). V was cut by 6 bases and J by 2 bases, with 14 bases left in between. The germline gives CDR1 MGHDK, CDR2 SYGVNS. The CDR3 has 14 amino acids. The CDR3 spells CASRGSRGPYEQYF. CDR3 in DNA: TGTGCCAGCAGGGGGAGCAGGGGTCCCTACGAGCAGTACTTC.

The chain has TRBV10-3 and TRBJ2-1, with 9 positions matching TRBD2. Germline V gives CDR1 ENHRY, CDR2 SYGVKD. Trimming at V came to 4 bases and at J to 4 bases, leaving 2 bases not matched to a gene. The CDR3 covers 14 residues. The CDR3 protein is CAISGLAVYNEQFF. DNA of the CDR3: TGTGCCATCAGTGGACTAGCGGTTTACAATGAGCAGTTCTTC.

The chain carries TRBV11-3 and TRBJ2-5; possibly TRBD2 for D (6 bases). CDR1 and CDR2 from the germline V gene are SGHNT and YENEEA. V lost 4 bases and J 5 bases, leaving 14 bases between the germline ends. This CDR3 is built from 14 residues. The CDR3 reads CASSSEAGGETQYF. CDR3 in DNA: TGTGCCAGCAGCTCCGAGGCCGGAGGGGAGACCCAGTACTTC.

This clone was seen just once. J is TRBJ1-1 and V is TRBV27; 10 nucleotides align to TRBD1. Germline V lookup: CDR1 MNHEY, CDR2 SMNVEV (reference sequence). The CDR3 covers 17 residues. After removal of 5 bases from V and 0 bases from J, the junction contained 9 bases not matched to a gene. The CDR3 DNA reads as TGTGCCAGCAGTCGGCGGACGACAGGGGGCCTGAACACTGAAGCTTTCTTT. It translates to CASSRRTTGGLNTEAFF.

The gene calls are TRBV5-4 and TRBJ2-3; 7 bases are a match to TRBD1. The CDR3 is made up of 18 amino acids. Germline V CDR1 and CDR2: SGHNT, YYREEE (reference sequence). Trimming took 0 bases from V and 4 from J; bases not matched to a gene: 14. The CDR3 reads CASSLDSGGAGGADTQYF. In DNA form, the CDR3 reads TGTGCCAGCAGCTTGGACAGCGGCGGCGCAGGGGGTGCAGATACGCAGTATTTT.

The chain combines TRBV7-9 with TRBJ2-7; 8 bases agree with TRBD1. The CDR3 sequence is 13 residues long. Germline loops: CDR1 SEHNR, CDR2 FQNEAQ (reference sequence). The V and J ends lost 4 bases and 4 bases, in that order; junction bases with no gene match: 3. CDR3 sequence reads: CASSSQGAYEQYF. The CDR3 DNA reads TGTGCCAGCAGCTCTCAGGGGGCTTACGAGCAGTACTTC.

The V and J genes are TRBV7-3 and TRBJ1-5; D might be TRBD1 (6 bases). The V end lost 6 bases, the J end lost 6 bases, and 18 bases lay between the germline ends. Germline V gene sequence: CDR1 SGHTA, CDR2 FQGTGA. CDR3 size: 15 residues. The CDR3 spells CASSLNGGGGQPQHF. The CDR3 DNA reads as TGTGCCAGCAGTCTAAATGGGGGGGGCGGTCAGCCCCAGCATTTT.

The sample holds a few counts of this clone. V usage is TRBV29-1 and J usage is TRBJ1-1; possibly TRBD1 for D (6 bases). The length of the CDR3 is 11 residues. Germline values: CDR1 SQVTM, CDR2 ANQGSEA. Trimming took 6 bases from V and 7 from J, leaving 12 bases between them. The CDR3 nucleotides are TGCAGCGTAGAACAGGGAGGTGAAGCTTTCTTT. It specifies CSVEQGGEAFF.

This clone was picked up a small number of times. This chain joins TRBV5-1 and TRBJ1-4, with D hard to call. V was cut by 3 bases and J by 5 bases, with 5 bases left in between. The CDR3 covers 12 residues. Germline CDR1 SGHRS, CDR2 YFSETQ. The CDR3 loop is CASSSENEKLFF. The CDR3 DNA follows: TGCGCCAGCAGCTCCGAGAATGAAAAACTGTTTTTT. Looking up the rest from reference TRBV5-1 and TRBJ1-4 gives the full variable domain: KAGVTQTPRYLIKTRGQQVTLSCSPISGHRSVSWYQQTPGQGLQFLFEYFSETQRNKGNFPGRFSGRQFSNSRSEMNVSTLELGDSALYLCASSSENEKLFFGSGTQLSVL.

This chain joins TRBV10-2 and TRBJ2-7, with TRBD2 matching 7 bases. Germline CDR1 reads WSHSY; CDR2 reads SAAADI. With 3 bases clipped from V and 3 bases from J, the junction kept 5 bases outside the gene matches. The CDR3 contains 14 residues. CDR3 region: CASSDGGLLYEQYF. In nucleotides, the CDR3 is TGCGCCAGCAGTGATGGGGGACTACTCTACGAGCAGTACTTC.

This sequence joins TRBV12-2 and TRBJ2-5; TRBD1, the D gene given by the table, was not confirmed from the DNA. The closer fit of TRBJ2-7 to the DNA end suggests the J call may be wrong. TRBV12-2 is a recognized pseudogene. This CDR3 is 15 amino acids long. The CDR3 is CASRLEALDSYEQYF. CDR3 nucleotide sequence: TGTGCAAGTCGCTTAGAGGCCTTAGACAGCTACGAGCAGTACTTC.

This clone was recorded once. This chain uses TRBV7-2 with TRBJ2-4; D might be TRBD2 (5 bases). The CDR3 sequence is 15 residues long. Germline V CDR1 and CDR2: SGHTA, FQGNSA. V was shortened by 5 bases and J by 2 bases, with 13 bases between the two germline ends. The CDR3 loop is CASSPLRESKNIQYF. Here the CDR3 DNA reads TGTGCCAGCAGCCCGTTAAGGGAGTCCAAAAACATTCAGTACTTC.

This clone was detected once. The genes are TRBV5-6 and TRBJ2-7, with 11 bases fitting TRBD1. This CDR3 comprises 16 residues. J lost 5 bases, V lost 3 bases, and 10 bases had no gene match. Germline V lookup: CDR1 SGHDT, CDR2 YYEEEE. The CDR3 sequence is CASSSPMRDRGDEQYF. CDR3 bases: TGTGCCAGCAGCTCGCCGATGCGGGACAGGGGGGACGAGCAGTACTTC. The whole variable domain, remainder taken from reference TRBV5-6 and TRBJ2-7, is DAGVTQSPTHLIKTRGQQVTLRCSPKSGHDTVSWYQQALGQGPQFIFQYYEEEERQRGNFPDRFSGHQFPNYSSELNVNALLLGDSALYLCASSSPMRDRGDEQYFGPGTRLTVT.

The rearrangement links TRBV10-3 to TRBJ2-3; 9 bases are a match to TRBD1. Germline CDR1 ENHRY, CDR2 SYGVKD. The CDR3 sequence is 15 residues long. With V trimmed by 4 bases and J by 0 bases, 2 bases remained unmatched. Written as DNA, the CDR3 is TGTGCCATCAGTGGGGACAGGGTCAGCACAGATACGCAGTATTTT. Amino acids: CAISGDRVSTDTQYF.

The chain carries TRBV10-3 and TRBJ2-3, with TRBD2 matching 7 bases. Germline CDR1 and CDR2: ENHRY and SYGVKD. The CDR3 runs to 16 residues. V lost 3 bases and J lost 1; bases outside the gene matches: 7. CDR3 sequence: CAISDWGGRGTDTQYF. CDR3 nucleotide sequence: TGTGCCATCAGTGATTGGGGCGGGAGAGGCACAGATACGCAGTATTTT.

The CDR3 region is CASSGAVGGAGEKLFF. CDR3 sequence (DNA): TGTGCCAGTAGTGGGGCCGTCGGGGGGGCAGGAGAAAAACTGTTTTTT. The chain links TRBV19 to TRBJ1-4; D perhaps matches TRBD1 (6 bases). Germline CDR1 reads LNHDA; CDR2 reads SQIVND (reference sequence). This CDR3 region has 16 residues. Trimming cost V 5 bases and J 8 bases, with 21 bases left between them. The variable domain in full, with the rest retrieved from reference TRBV19 and TRBJ1-4, is DGGITQSPKYLFRKEGQNVTLSCEQNLNHDAMYWYRQDPGQGLRLIYYSQIVNDFQKGDIAEGYSVSREKKESFPLTVTSAQKNPTAFYLCASSGAVGGAGEKLFFGSGTQLSVL.

The CDR3 protein is CASSIVTGLMNTEAFF. CDR3 coding DNA: TGTGCCAGTAGTATAGTAACAGGGCTAATGAACACTGAAGCTTTCTTT. V usage is TRBV19 and J usage is TRBJ1-1; D is possibly TRBD1 (6 bases). The V gene's germline CDR1 is LNHDA and CDR2 SQIVND (reference sequence). This CDR3 spans 16 amino acids. The germline V and J ends were trimmed by 1 base and 0 bases, with 12 bases remaining between them.

V usage is TRBV5-4 and J usage is TRBJ1-1, with D maybe TRBD1 (6 bases). Trimming stripped 3 bases from V and 0 bases from J, with 9 bases between. CDR3 length: 14 residues. Germline CDR1 is SGHNT and CDR2 is YYREEE (reference sequence). The CDR3 bases are TGTGCCAGCAGCTATGACAGGATGAACACTGAAGCTTTCTTT. Protein: CASSYDRMNTEAFF. The full variable domain, completed using reference TRBV5-4 and TRBJ1-1, is ETGVTQSPTHLIKTRGQQVTLRCSSQSGHNTVSWYQQALGQGPQFIFQYYREEENGRGNFPPRFSGLQFPNYSSELNVNALELDDSALYLCASSYDRMNTEAFFGQGTRLTVV.

The chain has TRBV4-3 and TRBJ1-2; 10 positions agree with TRBD1. Per germline, CDR1 LGHNA and CDR2 YSLEER. With V trimmed by 0 bases and J by 4 bases, 2 bases remained unmatched. The CDR3 runs 15 residues. CDR3 in amino acids: CASSQEDRGIYGYTF. The CDR3 nucleotides read TGCGCCAGCAGCCAAGAGGACAGGGGGATCTATGGCTACACCTTC.

This clone was counted once. This chain links TRBV18 with TRBJ2-5; possibly TRBD2 for D (5 bases). Germline CDR1 reads KGHSH; CDR2 reads LQKENI. With 3 bases removed from V and 5 bases from J, the gap between germline ends came to 19 bases. CDR3 length: 16 amino acids. Written as DNA, the CDR3 is TGTGCCAGCTCACCGCTCCGGACTGAGAAACGGGAGACCCAGTACTTC. It codes for CASSPLRTEKRETQYF. Together with reference TRBV18 and TRBJ2-5, the CDR3 gives the full variable domain: NAGVMQNPRHLVRRRGQEARLRCSPMKGHSHVYWYRQLPEEGLKFMVYLQKENIIDESGMPKERFSAEFPKEGPSILRIQQVVRGDSAAYFCASSPLRTEKRETQYFGPGTRLLVL.

J is TRBJ2-3 and V is TRBV11-2; TRBD1 might be the D (7 bases). Trimming stripped 5 bases from V and 2 bases from J, with 17 bases between. There are 16 residues in the CDR3. Germline V gives CDR1 SGHAT, CDR2 FQNNGV. In DNA form, the CDR3 reads TGTGCCAGCAGCCCCGAGGCGGGACAGATCACAGATACGCAGTATTTT. Translated, it gives CASSPEAGQITDTQYF.

The chain combines TRBV7-8 with TRBJ1-1; a weak D match, TRBD1 (6 bases). The CDR3 extends over 13 amino acids. CDR1 is SGHVS, CDR2 FQNEAQ, per germline. The V and J ends lost 3 bases and 6 bases respectively, with 11 bases between them. The CDR3 sequence is CASSLGAWAEAFF. The CDR3 DNA is TGTGCCAGCAGCTTGGGGGCTTGGGCTGAAGCTTTCTTT.

The chain combines TRBV11-2 with TRBJ2-1; no reliable D call. Trimming cost V 7 bases and J 0 bases, with 10 bases left between them. From germline, CDR1 is SGHAT and CDR2 FQNNGV. This CDR3 is built from 14 residues. The CDR3 region has the DNA TGTGCCAGCACTCGGAGTAGCTCCTACAATGAGCAGTTCTTC. Translating gives CASTRSSSYNEQFF.

The chain has TRBV6-1 and TRBJ1-4, with 8 bases identical to TRBD1. CDR1 is MNHNS and CDR2 is SASEGT in the germline V gene. CDR3 length equals 15 residues. V shed 5 bases and J 7 bases; nucleotides not matched to a gene: 9. This chain's CDR3 is CASSTGGRGSEKLFF. The CDR3 DNA is TGTGCCAGCAGTACAGGGGGTCGTGGTAGTGAAAAACTGTTTTTT.

This clone has only a few counts. V and J are TRBV6-6 and TRBJ2-5; D is uncertain. The J call may not be correct, given that the DNA end is closer to TRBJ2-7. CDR1 MNHNY and CDR2 SVGAGI come from the germline V gene (reference sequence). This CDR3 contains 13 residues. The DNA of the CDR3 is TGTGCCAGCAGTTACTCGCGCTCCTACGAGCAGTACTTC. Amino acids: CASSYSRSYEQYF.

The DNA for the CDR3 is TGTGCCACCAGGACTAGCGGGAGCTCCTACGAGCAGTACTTC. Protein sequence: CATRTSGSSYEQYF. This chain connects TRBV19 to TRBJ2-7, with 13 positions matching TRBD2. CDR1 and CDR2 (germline): LNHDA, SQIVND (reference sequence). J lost 0 bases, V lost 10 bases, and 3 bases had no gene match. The length of the CDR3 is 14 residues.

This clone was detected only a few times. This chain links TRBV11-2 with TRBJ2-7, with TRBD2 identical over 8 bases. V lost 5 bases to trimming and J lost 4 bases; unmatched junction nucleotides: 10. CDR1 and CDR2 from the germline V gene are SGHAT and FQNNGV. The CDR3 sequence is 15 residues long. The CDR3 DNA reads as TGTGCCAGCAGCCCAGACCCAGCGGGAGTGTACGAGCAGTACTTC. Residues: CASSPDPAGVYEQYF.

V usage is TRBV28 and J usage is TRBJ2-1; 9 bases are a match to TRBD2. CDR1 is MDHEN, CDR2 SYDVKM, per germline. V shed 3 bases and J 9 bases; nucleotides not matched to a gene: 9. This CDR3 has 15 amino acids. CDR3 sequence: CASSLASSGSSEQFF. The CDR3 DNA sequence: TGTGCCAGCAGTTTGGCGAGTAGCGGGAGTTCTGAGCAGTTCTTC.